These 32 T cell receptor beta chains share one sample of origin, sequenced in a study of persistence of HIV-infected CD4 T cells. These receptors' targets are unknown. Sequencing used immunoSEQ version 4 in survey mode. Assay used: immunoSEQ multiplex PCR; TCRdb lists only in-frame clones, some missing. The sample holds about 21,000 clones; about 80% are singletons and the top ten take about 6.8%. Lysates of CMV-infected fibroblasts at 10 ug/mL stimulated these cells. Responding CD4+ T cells were sorted by upregulation of both CD40 ligand and CD69. The source material was CD4+ T cells sorted from PBMCs after approximately 19-hour stimulation, sampled from a patient who received antiretroviral therapy. The receptor source for this set is an adult man with HIV who was CMV-seropositive.

This chain joins TRBV5-1 and TRBJ2-7; D possibly corresponds to TRBD2 (6 bases). Trimming cost V 4 bases and J 5 bases, with 19 bases left between them. Germline assignment: CDR1 SGHRS and CDR2 YFSETQ. This CDR3 has 15 amino acids. The CDR3, as DNA: TGCGCCAGCAGCCCCAGGCAGGGAGGCGCGAACGAGCAGTACTTC. It translates to CASSPRQGGANEQYF.

The chain joins TRBV4-2 to TRBJ1-1; a possible D gene is TRBD1 (6 bases). The CDR3 length is 15 residues. Trimming removed 0 bases at V and 6 bases at J, with 14 bases between. CDR1 and CDR2 from the germline V gene are LGHNA and YNFKEQ. CDR3 region: CASSQDPRGRAEAFF. The DNA of the CDR3 is TGTGCCAGCAGCCAAGATCCCAGGGGAAGGGCTGAAGCTTTCTTT.

This clone was detected a few times. This sequence joins TRBV9 and TRBJ2-4; D possibly corresponds to TRBD1 (6 bases). Trimming pared 4 bases from V and 5 bases from J, leaving 19 bases between. The CDR3 covers 16 residues. CDR1 and CDR2 (germline): SGDLS, YYNGEE. The CDR3 loop reads CASSQGAGAVENIQYF. The CDR3 coding sequence is TGTGCCAGCAGCCAAGGGGCAGGGGCGGTGGAAAACATTCAGTACTTC.

V usage is TRBV19 and J usage is TRBJ1-1, with 7 bases that match TRBD1. J lost 0 bases, V lost 2 bases, and 9 bases had no gene match. This CDR3 spans 17 amino acids. Germline V gene lookup returns CDR1 LNHDA and CDR2 SQIVND (reference sequence). CDR3 protein: CASSIRGRVGVNTEAFF. CDR3 coding DNA: TGTGCCAGTAGTATAAGGGGGCGCGTTGGGGTGAACACTGAAGCTTTCTTT.

The chain couples TRBV19 to TRBJ1-2; 7 bases align to TRBD1. The CDR3 totals 13 residues. Per germline, CDR1 LNHDA and CDR2 SQIVND (reference sequence). V was pared by 3 bases and J by 5 bases, with 3 bases of the junction left unmatched. The CDR3 region has the DNA TGTGCCAGTAGTATGGGACAGCTATATGGCTACACCTTC. Translation gives CASSMGQLYGYTF.

This chain joins TRBV5-4 and TRBJ2-2; 15 bases map to TRBD2. Trimming removed 4 bases from V and 0 bases from J; junction bases left unmatched: 4. This CDR3 spans 18 amino acids. Germline V CDR1 and CDR2: SGHNT, YYREEE (reference sequence). The DNA of the CDR3 is TGTGCCAGCAGCCCGGGACTAGCGGGGGGATCGAACACCGGGGAGCTGTTTTTT. Protein product: CASSPGLAGGSNTGELFF.

V usage is TRBV2 and J usage is TRBJ2-4; 11 nucleotides line up with TRBD2. Germline V gene sequence: CDR1 SNHLY, CDR2 FYNNEI. The CDR3 is 18 residues long. Trimming cost V 3 bases and J 1 base; bases outside gene matches: 8. The chain's CDR3 is CASSDILAGGAAKNIQYF. The CDR3 DNA is TGTGCCAGCAGTGATATTTTAGCGGGGGGGGCGGCCAAAAACATTCAGTACTTC.

The chain joins TRBV7-2 to TRBJ2-7, with TRBD1 matching over 8 bases. The CDR3 is 13 amino acids. Trimming cost V 4 bases and J 3 bases; bases outside gene matches: 2. Germline values: CDR1 SGHTA, CDR2 FQGNSA. CDR3 loop: CASSSDRGYEQYF. CDR3 in DNA: TGTGCCAGCAGCTCAGACAGGGGCTACGAGCAGTACTTC.

On this clone: This specimen includes other DNA sequences encoding the same CDR3. The rearrangement joins TRBV3-1 (or the pseudogene TRBV3-2) to TRBJ1-5, with a weak D call TRBD1 (5 bases). The V and J ends lost 1 base and 4 bases respectively, with 11 bases between them. This CDR3 comprises 15 residues. Germline V gene data show CDR1 as LGHDT and CDR2 as YNNKEL (reference sequence). The CDR3 nucleotides are TGTGCCAGCAGCCAAGGGGGACGGGTGAATCAGCCCCAGCATTTT. It encodes CASSQGGRVNQPQHF.

The gene calls are TRBV12-3 or TRBV12-4 and TRBJ1-5; no reliable D call. This CDR3 region has 12 residues. The V and J ends lost 3 bases and 7 bases respectively, with 7 bases between them. The CDR3 loop is CASSLAGQPQHF. As DNA, the CDR3 is TGTGCCAGCAGTTTGGCTGGCCAGCCCCAGCATTTT.

The chain couples TRBV29-1 to TRBJ2-1; 8 positions agree with TRBD2. With 4 bases clipped from V and 6 bases from J, the junction kept 8 bases outside the gene matches. The CDR3 has 14 residues. Looked up from germline, CDR1 is SQVTM and CDR2 is ANQGSEA. CDR3 bases: TGCAGCGTTGGCCGGGGGGGTCAGTCCAATGAGCAGTTCTTC. Its protein is CSVGRGGQSNEQFF.

The chain is built from TRBV7-2 and TRBJ1-3; TRBD1 aligns across 9 bases. Germline CDR1 SGHTA, CDR2 FQGNSA. Trimming at V came to 5 bases and at J to 4 bases, leaving 6 bases not matched to a gene. This CDR3 has 15 amino acids. The CDR3 loop is CASSTTGGSGNTIYF. The CDR3 DNA reads TGTGCCAGCAGCACCACAGGGGGCTCCGGAAACACCATATATTTT.

The rearrangement links TRBV6-5 to TRBJ2-1; 12 nucleotides align to TRBD1. The CDR3 runs to 15 residues. V dropped 9 bases and J dropped 7; count of bases not matched to a gene: 10. CDR1 MNHEY and CDR2 SVGAGI come from the germline V gene. The CDR3 spells CASRPGQGAENEQFF. For the CDR3, the DNA is TGTGCCAGTAGGCCGGGACAGGGGGCGGAGAATGAGCAGTTCTTC.

The J gene is TRBJ2-7, the V gene TRBV4-1; 9 nucleotides line up with TRBD2. Germline CDR1 and CDR2: MGHRA and YSYEKL. This CDR3 contains 15 residues. Germline trimming cut 6 bases from V and 1 base from J; bases unmatched to any gene: 7. CDR3 coding DNA: TGCGCCAGCAGACGATCCAGCGGGGGGTCCTACGAGCAGTACTTC. Protein: CASRRSSGGSYEQYF.

The genes are TRBV7-3 and TRBJ2-3, with D unresolved. CDR1 and CDR2 (germline): SGHTA, FQGTGA. The CDR3 loop spans 13 amino acids. Between the trimmed V and J ends, which lost 6 bases and 2 bases, there was a span of 9 bases. CDR3 sequence reads: CASSPDITDTQYF. As DNA, the CDR3 is TGTGCCAGCAGTCCAGACATCACAGATACGCAGTATTTT.

The chain has TRBV5-1 and TRBJ1-5, with 8 positions matching TRBD1. Germline V gene data show CDR1 as SGHRS and CDR2 as YFSETQ. This CDR3 has 15 residues. With V trimmed by 6 bases and J by 2 bases, 7 bases remained unmatched. The DNA for the CDR3 is TGCGCCAGCATCTCTGACAGGGGCGGCAATCAGCCCCAGCATTTT. Translating it yields CASISDRGGNQPQHF.

The genes are TRBV6-5 and TRBJ1-4, with TRBD1 as a possible D gene (5 bases). This CDR3 has 14 amino acids. V was trimmed by 2 bases and J by 3 bases, leaving 7 bases between them. The germline V gene has CDR1 MNHEY and CDR2 SVGAGI. The CDR3 reads CASSYGGSNEKLFF. The DNA for the CDR3 is TGTGCCAGCAGTTACGGGGGGTCTAATGAAAAACTGTTTTTT.

Worth noting for this clone: The sample holds other DNA sequences that translate to the same CDR3. The V gene is TRBV7-3, the J gene TRBJ2-3; D is ambiguous. V lost 2 bases and J lost 2, with 5 bases in between. Germline CDR1 and CDR2: SGHTA and FQGTGA. This CDR3 region has 13 residues. The DNA of the CDR3 is TGTGCCAGCAGCTTAGTGGTCACAGATACGCAGTATTTT. It yields the protein CASSLVVTDTQYF.

CDR3: CASSRGPRGGGGADEQYF. CDR3 nucleotide sequence: TGCGCCAGCAGCCGAGGGCCGAGGGGGGGCGGCGGTGCAGACGAGCAGTACTTC. V is TRBV5-1 and J is TRBJ2-7, with a weak D call TRBD2 (7 bases). This CDR3 comprises 18 residues. V was cut by 4 bases and J by 5 bases, with 28 bases left in between. The germline CDR1 and CDR2 sequences are SGHRS and YFSETQ.

The gene calls are TRBV28 and TRBJ2-2; TRBD2 agrees at 12 bases. Unmatched junction bases numbered 3, after V lost 4 bases and J lost 3 bases. Germline V lookup: CDR1 MDHEN, CDR2 SYDVKM. The CDR3 is 16 residues long. The CDR3, as DNA: TGTGCCAGCAGTTCCTGGACTAGCGGGGACACCGGGGAGCTGTTTTTT. Its translation: CASSSWTSGDTGELFF.

This chain links TRBV5-1 with TRBJ2-2, with a weak D call TRBD1 (6 bases). V was shortened by 8 bases and J by 5 bases, with 16 bases between the two germline ends. In germline, CDR1 is SGHRS, CDR2 YFSETQ. The CDR3 has 14 residues. CDR3 coding DNA: TGCGCCAGTAGGTGGGGGCAGGCGACCGGGGAGCTGTTTTTT. Translation: CASRWGQATGELFF.

V gene TRBV21-1 combines with J gene TRBJ1-5; the table assigns TRBD1, which was not confirmed against the DNA. TRBV21-1 is termed a pseudogene. This CDR3 is built from 20 residues. The CDR3 DNA follows: TGTGCCAGCAGCAAAGTGGGCCCTGGGCACACCTTTTCAAGCAATCAGCCCCAGCATTTT. It encodes CASSKVGPGHTFSSNQPQHF.

The chain uses TRBV12-3 or TRBV12-4 and TRBJ2-7, with D hard to call. The V gene lost 6 bases and the J gene lost 3 bases, with 12 bases spanning the gap. The CDR3 has 13 amino acids. In DNA, the CDR3 is TGTGCCAGCAGATTCGGCCCGCTCTACGAGCAGTACTTC. Amino acids: CASRFGPLYEQYF.

This clone was seen only once. This chain joins TRBV28 and TRBJ2-7; D is perhaps TRBD2 (6 bases). Trimming stripped 4 bases from V and 5 bases from J, with 9 bases between. Germline CDR1 is MDHEN and CDR2 is SYDVKM. CDR3 length: 12 residues. The CDR3 sequence is CASSSWTNEQYF. CDR3 bases: TGTGCCAGCAGTTCCTGGACTAACGAGCAGTACTTC.

The rearrangement joins TRBV20-1 to TRBJ2-1, with D possibly being TRBD2 (5 bases). Germline V lookup: CDR1 DFQATT, CDR2 SNEGSKA (reference sequence). This CDR3 region has 11 residues. The ends were cut back, 3 bases at V and 7 bases at J, with 7 bases in the middle. The chain's CDR3 is CSARRGNEQFF. The CDR3 DNA reads TGCAGTGCTAGGCGCGGGAATGAGCAGTTCTTC.

The J gene is TRBJ2-7, the V gene TRBV2, with no clear D. Per the germline V gene, CDR1 is SNHLY and CDR2 is FYNNEI. The CDR3 runs 11 residues. Trimming took off 7 bases at V and 6 bases at J, with 10 bases between the two ends. CDR3 DNA: TGTGCCAGCATCTTATTCGGCGAGCAGTACTTC. Amino acids: CASILFGEQYF.

V is TRBV5-5 and J is TRBJ1-1, with TRBD1 matching 8 bases. The CDR3 is 13 amino acids. The J segment lost 4 bases and the V segment lost 5 bases, leaving 4 bases of the junction unmatched. CDR1 is SGHKS and CDR2 is YYEKEE in the germline V gene (reference sequence). The DNA of the CDR3 is TGTGCCAGCAGAGGACAGGGAGGCACTGAAGCTTTCTTT. Translation gives CASRGQGGTEAFF.

The gene calls are TRBV7-2 and TRBJ2-7, with D tentatively TRBD1 or TRBD2 (5 bases each). The V and J ends lost 2 bases and 4 bases respectively, with 12 bases between them. CDR3 length: 14 amino acids. In germline, CDR1 is SGHTA, CDR2 FQGNSA. The chain's CDR3 is CASSLTRGVYEQYF. CDR3 nucleotide sequence: TGTGCCAGCAGCTTAACCCGGGGCGTATACGAGCAGTACTTC.

V and J are TRBV28 and TRBJ2-3; D is possibly TRBD1 (6 bases). Germline V lookup: CDR1 MDHEN, CDR2 SYDVKM. Trimming left V 7 bases short and J 3 bases short, with 14 bases between. The CDR3 has 14 residues. The DNA for the CDR3 is TGTGCCAGCAAGGCAGGGGCTTATACAGATACGCAGTATTTT. This encodes CASKAGAYTDTQYF.

This clone was seen only a few times. Other DNA sequences in the same sample also yield this CDR3. This chain connects TRBV15 to TRBJ1-4; D is undetermined. V lost 0 bases, J lost 3 bases, and 8 bases lay in between. Germline V lookup: CDR1 LNHNV, CDR2 YYDKDF (reference sequence). This CDR3 spans 15 amino acids. CDR3 protein: CATSRDSGSNEKLFF. The CDR3 DNA reads as TGTGCCACCAGCAGAGATAGCGGTTCTAATGAAAAACTGTTTTTT.

The V and J genes are TRBV5-1 and TRBJ1-5; a possible D gene is TRBD1 (5 bases). In germline, CDR1 is SGHRS, CDR2 YFSETQ. This CDR3 comprises 13 residues. Trimming stripped 2 bases from V and 3 bases from J, with 6 bases between. CDR3 region: CASSLGTNQPQHF. The DNA for the CDR3 is TGCGCCAGCAGCTTAGGGACCAATCAGCCCCAGCATTTT.

The CDR3, as DNA: TGTGCCAGCAGTTATGACCATAACTCTGGAAACACCATATATTTT. This codes for CASSYDHNSGNTIYF. The chain combines TRBV6-5 with TRBJ1-3; D is unclear. Germline V gene data show CDR1 as MNHEY and CDR2 as SVGAGI. This CDR3 has 15 residues. The V gene lost 3 bases and the J gene lost 0 bases, with 9 bases spanning the gap.